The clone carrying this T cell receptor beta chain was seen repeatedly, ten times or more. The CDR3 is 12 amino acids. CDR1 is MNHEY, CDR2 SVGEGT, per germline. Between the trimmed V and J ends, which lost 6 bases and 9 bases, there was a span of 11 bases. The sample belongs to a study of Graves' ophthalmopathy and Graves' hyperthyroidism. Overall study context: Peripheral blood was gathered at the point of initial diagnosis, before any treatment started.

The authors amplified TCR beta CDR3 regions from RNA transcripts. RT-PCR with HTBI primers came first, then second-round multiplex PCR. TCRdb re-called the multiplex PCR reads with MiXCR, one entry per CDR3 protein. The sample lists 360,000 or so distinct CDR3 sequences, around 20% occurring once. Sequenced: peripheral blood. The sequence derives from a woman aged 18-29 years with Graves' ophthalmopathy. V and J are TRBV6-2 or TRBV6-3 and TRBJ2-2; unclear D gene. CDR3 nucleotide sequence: TGTGCCAGCAGCTATACCGGGCGGGAGCTGTTTTTT. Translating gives CASSYTGRELFF.